These 9 T cell receptor beta chains share one sample of origin, sequenced in a study of shared clonotypes between healthy human individuals. Sequencing used immunoSEQ multiplex PCR; TCRdb keeps in-frame clones, though not all of them. The data contain roughly 1,600,000 clones, 98% to 99% of them singletons. The sequenced sample consisted of naive CD4+ T cells sorted from blood. Subset here: CD45RA+ positively selected. These receptors all stem from a young man in good health.

This chain uses TRBV9 with TRBJ2-5; the D gene could be TRBD1 or TRBD2 (5 bases each). The CDR3 loop spans 17 amino acids. Looked up from germline, CDR1 is SGDLS and CDR2 is YYNGEE. Trimming shortened V by 4 bases and J by 5 bases, and 24 bases separated the two germline ends. In nucleotides, the CDR3 is TGTGCCAGCAGCCCCTCGAGCTTACGGACAACGGGGGAGACCCAGTACTTC. Protein product: CASSPSSLRTTGETQYF. Based on the CDR3 plus reference TRBV9 and TRBJ2-5, the full variable domain is DSGVTQTPKHLITATGQRVTLRCSPRSGDLSVYWYQQSLDQGLQFLIQYYNGEERAKGNILERFSAQQFPDLHSELNLSSLELGDSALYFCASSPSSLRTTGETQYFGPGTRLLVL.

This sequence joins TRBV7-2 and TRBJ1-2; no clear D gene. The CDR3 totals 15 residues. V dropped 4 bases and J dropped 0 bases, with 12 bases sitting between them. Germline CDR1 and CDR2: SGHTA and FQGNSA. In nucleotides, the CDR3 is TGTGCCAGCAGCTCCGGCGGGGTTACTAACTATGGCTACACCTTC. Protein sequence: CASSSGGVTNYGYTF.

This clone was recorded only once. This chain connects TRBV7-8 to TRBJ1-1; TRBD1 matches at 7 bases. The length of the CDR3 is 17 residues. The ends lost 1 base at V and 0 bases at J; junction bases unmatched: 8. Germline V lookup: CDR1 SGHVS, CDR2 FQNEAQ. The CDR3 is CASSLGPRGKMNTEAFF. The CDR3 DNA reads TGTGCCAGCAGCTTAGGACCCAGGGGGAAGATGAACACTGAAGCTTTCTTT.

This clone was recorded only once. The chain employs TRBV28 and TRBJ2-1; TRBD2 matches 9 bases. The CDR3 runs to 17 residues. CDR1 MDHEN and CDR2 SYDVKM come from the germline V gene. J was trimmed by 2 bases and V by 1 base; bases with no gene match: 6. The CDR3 is CASSLFRLADTYNEQFF. The CDR3 nucleotides read TGTGCCAGCAGTTTATTCAGACTAGCGGATACCTACAATGAGCAGTTCTTC.

DNA for the CDR3: TGTGCCAGTAGTGTCGCCGGGACAGGGGTTGAAGAGCAGTACTTC. This encodes CASSVAGTGVEEQYF. V and J are TRBV19 and TRBJ2-7; 10 bases align to TRBD1. Trimming removed 5 bases from V and 7 bases from J; junction bases left unmatched: 11. Germline CDR1 reads LNHDA; CDR2 reads SQIVND (reference sequence). The CDR3 is 15 residues long. Variable domain in full (rest from reference TRBV19 and TRBJ2-7): DGGITQSPKYLFRKEGQNVTLSCEQNLNHDAMYWYRQDPGQGLRLIYYSQIVNDFQKGDIAEGYSVSREKKESFPLTVTSAQKNPTAFYLCASSVAGTGVEEQYFGPGTRLTVT.

The V and J genes are TRBV9 and TRBJ2-7, with D unclear. Trimming stripped 0 bases from V and 4 bases from J, with 11 bases between. Germline V lookup: CDR1 SGDLS, CDR2 YYNGEE. The CDR3 runs to 14 residues. In DNA form, the CDR3 reads TGTGCCAGCAGCGTAGACCCCGGGCAGTACGAGCAGTACTTC. It is translated as CASSVDPGQYEQYF.

This chain links TRBV10-1 with TRBJ1-1; possible D gene TRBD1, 5 bases. Germline lookup yields CDR1 WNHNN and CDR2 SYGVQD (reference sequence). The CDR3 extends over 13 amino acids. The V end lost 0 bases, the J end lost 9 bases, and 11 bases lay between the germline ends. DNA for the CDR3: TGCGCCAGCAGTGAGTCGGGCAGGGAGCAAGCTTTCTTT. This encodes CASSESGREQAFF.

The chain employs TRBV7-2 and TRBJ1-2; 8 bases are shared with TRBD1. Germline values: CDR1 SGHTA, CDR2 FQGNSA. V shed 1 base and J 7 bases; nucleotides not matched to a gene: 11. The CDR3 loop spans 16 amino acids. The CDR3, as DNA: TGTGCCAGCAGCTTAGTGGCGTTCGGCAGGGGGCTTGGCTACACCTTC. Encoded protein: CASSLVAFGRGLGYTF.

The rearrangement uses TRBV19 and TRBJ2-1, with D possibly matching TRBD2 (5 bases). The V gene's germline CDR1 is LNHDA and CDR2 SQIVND (reference sequence). V was cut by 6 bases and J by 7 bases, with 13 bases left in between. The CDR3 contains 13 residues. CDR3 sequence (DNA): TGTGCCAGTAGGGCGGACTCACGAAATGAGCAGTTCTTC. This codes for CASRADSRNEQFF.